The clone carrying this TCR beta chain is deemed medium-sized. The antigen is not known. Original analysis: Building a distant-metastasis classifier for papillary thyroid cancer drew on CDR3 differences across clinicopathological groups. TCRdb used MiXCR to call clones anew from the PCR reads. The V and J calls were not made by the authors but by TCRdb's processing. The sample has about 14,000 clones; around a quarter are singletons. The germline V and J ends were trimmed by 6 bases and 4 bases, with 4 bases remaining between them. Germline V gives CDR1 SNHLY, CDR2 FYNNEI. The CDR3 is 11 residues long. This record comes from a study of metastatic and nonmetastatic thyroid tumors. Whole-study context: From malignant and benign thyroid patients, repertoires in blood and in tumor or nodule tissue were compared. Findings and caveats of the study: Malignant thyroid tumors reportedly had TCR beta diversity that was significantly higher than in benign nodules, in blood and tumor.

Thyroid surgery was preceded by no treatment in any patient. J is TRBJ2-1 and V is TRBV2; no definite D call. The clonotype originates from a female donor with papillary thyroid cancer or a benign thyroid nodule (not recorded which). Some clones in this sample may be carry-over from other donors' samples. Sequencing was carried out using blood. The CDR3, as DNA: TGTGCCAGCAGAAAATACAATGAGCAGTTCTTC. It encodes CASRKYNEQFF.